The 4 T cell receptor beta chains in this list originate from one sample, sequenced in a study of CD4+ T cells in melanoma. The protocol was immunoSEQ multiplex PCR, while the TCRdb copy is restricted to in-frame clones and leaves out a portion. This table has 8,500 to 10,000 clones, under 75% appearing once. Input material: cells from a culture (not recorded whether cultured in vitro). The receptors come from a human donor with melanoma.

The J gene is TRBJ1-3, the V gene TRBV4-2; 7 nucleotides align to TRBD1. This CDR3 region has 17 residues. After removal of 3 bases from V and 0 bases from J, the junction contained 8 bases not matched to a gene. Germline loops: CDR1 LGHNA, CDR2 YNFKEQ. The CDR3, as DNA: TGTGCCAGCAGCCACGCACGCGGGACAGACTCTGGAAACACCATATATTTT. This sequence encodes CASSHARGTDSGNTIYF.

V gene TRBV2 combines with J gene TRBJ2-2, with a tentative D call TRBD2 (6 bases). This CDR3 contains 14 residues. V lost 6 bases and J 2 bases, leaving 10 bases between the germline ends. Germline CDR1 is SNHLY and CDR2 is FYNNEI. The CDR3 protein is CASRGGLNTGELFF. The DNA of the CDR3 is TGTGCCAGCAGGGGGGGATTAAACACCGGGGAGCTGTTTTTT.

The CDR3: CASSDLGDGYTF. The DNA for the CDR3 is TGTGCCAGCAGTGACCTGGGGGATGGCTACACCTTC. The chain joins TRBV2 to TRBJ1-2, with D possibly TRBD1 on 5 matching bases. Germline V gene data show CDR1 as SNHLY and CDR2 as FYNNEI. The ends were cut back, 3 bases at V and 6 bases at J, with 8 bases in the middle. The CDR3 is 12 amino acids.

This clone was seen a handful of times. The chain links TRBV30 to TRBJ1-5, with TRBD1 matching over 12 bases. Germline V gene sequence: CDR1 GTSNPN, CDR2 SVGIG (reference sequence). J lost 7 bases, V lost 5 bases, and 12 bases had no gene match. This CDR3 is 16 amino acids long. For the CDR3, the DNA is TGTGCCTGGGCCGGGACAGGGGGCAGGTTGGGGCAGCCCCAGCATTTT. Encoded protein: CAWAGTGGRLGQPQHF.